The clone carrying this TCR beta chain was seen a single time. Only in-frame clones appear in the TCRdb table, and some are missing; sequencing was by immunoSEQ multiplex PCR. Among around 88,000 clones, about 91% were seen once, and the ten largest hold about 2.5%. This entry comes from a study of T cell changes during pregnancy in multiple sclerosis. J was trimmed by 5 bases and V by 8 bases; bases with no gene match: 6. The germline gives CDR1 MNHEY, CDR2 SVGAGI. The CDR3 runs 12 residues. Sequenced here: peripheral blood, sampled after pregnancy. This TCR came from a female donor in good health, enrolled as a control in a pregnancy study. The chain employs TRBV6-5 and TRBJ2-7; 7 positions match TRBD2. This CDR3 is CASCGSIHEQYF. The CDR3 DNA follows: TGTGCCAGCTGCGGGAGTATCCACGAGCAGTACTTC.